These 19 T cell receptor beta chains share one sample of origin, sequenced in a study of long-term antiretroviral therapy in people with HIV. Assay version v3.0 of immunoSEQ was used, and it was run at survey level. The method was immunoSEQ multiplex PCR; TCRdb's version includes in-frame clones alone and lacks a portion of them. The profile shows about 17,000 clones, 80% to 85% of them singletons. Sequencing used unsorted PBMCs, obtained 0.3 years before starting antiretroviral therapy. These receptors were collected from a man aged 45 to 65 with HIV.

The chain carries TRBV19 and TRBJ1-1, with D perhaps TRBD1 (6 bases). Trimming removed 5 bases from V and 4 bases from J, with 11 bases in between. Germline values: CDR1 LNHDA, CDR2 SQIVND (reference sequence). The CDR3 runs 13 residues. The CDR3 DNA follows: TGTGCCAGTAGTCGACGGGGGCTCACTGAAGCTTTCTTT. This encodes CASSRRGLTEAFF.

The chain has TRBV15 and TRBJ2-7, with D perhaps matching TRBD1 or TRBD2 (5 bases each). The V end lost 0 bases, the J end lost 1 base, and 10 bases lay between the germline ends. CDR3 length equals 15 residues. Germline V gene lookup returns CDR1 LNHNV and CDR2 YYDKDF (reference sequence). CDR3 DNA sequence: TGTGCCACCAGCAGAGATCGGGGCGGATCCTACGAGCAGTACTTC. Translation gives CATSRDRGGSYEQYF.

The rearrangement links TRBV10-3 to TRBJ2-2, with D perhaps assigned TRBD1 or TRBD2 (7 bases each). Trimming cost V 4 bases and J 1 base, with 16 bases left between them. The CDR3 sequence is 17 residues long. The V gene's germline CDR1 is ENHRY and CDR2 SYGVKD. CDR3 residues: CAISGSPGGGNTGELFF. CDR3 nucleotides: TGTGCCATCAGTGGATCGCCAGGGGGGGGGAACACCGGGGAGCTGTTTTTT.

This chain uses TRBV19 with TRBJ2-3; D assignment may be TRBD1 or TRBD2 (5 bases each). Trimming pared 7 bases from V and 4 bases from J, leaving 15 bases between. Germline V CDR1 and CDR2: LNHDA, SQIVND (reference sequence). CDR3 size: 14 residues. This CDR3 reads CASKRVGGADTQYF. In nucleotides, the CDR3 is TGTGCCAGTAAAAGGGTTGGGGGTGCAGATACGCAGTATTTT.

The chain is built from TRBV28 and TRBJ2-1; 13 nucleotides agree with TRBD2. Unmatched junction bases numbered 21, after V lost 6 bases and J lost 4 bases. This CDR3 is 21 amino acids long. Looked up from germline, CDR1 is MDHEN and CDR2 is SYDVKM. CDR3 residues: CASSEPPGTSGILRRYNEQFF. In DNA, the CDR3 is TGTGCCAGCAGCGAGCCCCCCGGGACTAGCGGGATTCTTCGGCGGTACAATGAGCAGTTCTTC.

The rearrangement joins TRBV28 to TRBJ1-4, with D perhaps TRBD1 (6 bases). This CDR3 is built from 16 residues. Trimming removed 7 bases from V and 3 bases from J, with 18 bases in between. CDR1 and CDR2 (germline): MDHEN, SYDVKM. The CDR3 DNA reads as TGTGCCAGCATAGGTAACTCTTCAGGGGCTAATGAAAAACTGTTTTTT. Its protein product is CASIGNSSGANEKLFF.

The rearrangement links TRBV28 to TRBJ2-1, with TRBD1 identical over 8 bases. The CDR3 length is 16 residues. Germline CDR1 reads MDHEN; CDR2 reads SYDVKM. V was pared by 3 bases and J by 7 bases, with 11 bases of the junction left unmatched. CDR3 amino acids: CASSFSPQGAKNEQFF. DNA of the CDR3: TGTGCCAGCAGTTTCTCTCCGCAGGGGGCAAAGAATGAGCAGTTCTTC.

This clone was seen a single time. V usage is TRBV7-9 and J usage is TRBJ1-1; no definite D call. Germline V gene sequence: CDR1 SEHNR, CDR2 FQNEAQ (reference sequence). CDR3 length: 13 amino acids. V was shortened by 0 bases and J by 6 bases, with 8 bases between the two germline ends. The CDR3: CASSLASYPEAFF. DNA of the CDR3: TGTGCCAGCAGCTTAGCCAGCTACCCTGAAGCTTTCTTT. Variable domain in full (rest from reference TRBV7-9 and TRBJ1-1): DTGVSQNPRHKITKRGQNVTFRCDPISEHNRLYWYRQTLGQGPEFLTYFQNEAQLEKSRLLSDRFSAERPKGSFSTLEIQRTEQGDSAMYLCASSLASYPEAFFGQGTRLTVV.

The rearrangement links TRBV7-2 to TRBJ1-4; tentative D call: TRBD1 (5 bases). The CDR3 loop spans 14 amino acids. The V gene's germline CDR1 is SGHTA and CDR2 FQGNSA. V was pared by 3 bases and J by 8 bases, with 13 bases between. CDR3 protein: CASSFGPWGEKLFF. The CDR3, as DNA: TGTGCCAGCAGCTTCGGCCCATGGGGCGAAAAACTGTTTTTT. The variable domain in full, completed from reference TRBV7-2 and TRBJ1-4, reads GAGVSQSPSNKVTEKGKDVELRCDPISGHTALYWYRQSLGQGLEFLIYFQGNSAPDKSGLPSDRFSAERTGGSVSTLTIQRTQQEDSAVYLCASSFGPWGEKLFFGSGTQLSVL.

In DNA, the CDR3 is TGTGCCAGCTCACCACGTGCGGATCAAGAGACCCAGTACTTC. This sequence encodes CASSPRADQETQYF. The V gene is TRBV18, the J gene TRBJ2-5; D gene ambiguous. Germline V gene data show CDR1 as KGHSH and CDR2 as LQKENI. The CDR3 runs 14 residues. V gave up 1 base and J gave up 2 bases, with 8 bases separating them.

This clone was seen more than once but under ten times. The CDR3 here is CATSRVTGYYEQYF. The CDR3 DNA follows: TGTGCCACCAGCAGAGTCACAGGGTACTACGAGCAGTACTTC. The chain uses TRBV15 and TRBJ2-7; weak D call: TRBD1 (6 bases). Germline-derived CDR1 and CDR2 are LNHNV and YYDKDF (reference sequence). V was cut by 1 base and J by 3 bases, with 10 bases left in between. The CDR3 spans 14 residues.

The chain combines TRBV7-2 with TRBJ2-7; D is unclear. From germline, CDR1 is SGHTA and CDR2 FQGNSA. With 4 bases removed from V and 1 base from J, the gap between germline ends came to 8 bases. The length of the CDR3 is 13 residues. CDR3 nucleotides: TGTGCCAGCAGCTCGTTCGCATCCTACGAGCAGTACTTC. Residues: CASSSFASYEQYF.

V usage is TRBV5-6 and J usage is TRBJ1-5; 8 bases fit TRBD1. CDR1 and CDR2 from the germline V gene are SGHDT and YYEEEE. The CDR3 extends over 15 amino acids. The V gene end was trimmed by 1 base and the J gene end by 6 bases; junction bases not matched to a gene: 6. The DNA for the CDR3 is TGTGCCAGCAGCTTGAGGACAGGGTTTGGTCAGCCCCAGCATTTT. It yields the protein CASSLRTGFGQPQHF.

This clone has just a few counts. The chain carries TRBV6-1 and TRBJ1-6; TRBD1 might be the D (6 bases). The CDR3 is 14 amino acids. CDR1 and CDR2 (germline): MNHNS, SASEGT. With 7 bases removed from V and 11 bases from J, the gap between germline ends came to 18 bases. The CDR3 nucleotides are TGTGCCAGCACCACAAACAGGGTTTATGCACCCCTCCACTTT. Its protein product is CASTTNRVYAPLHF.

This rearrangement joins TRBV27 to TRBJ2-1; 13 bases match TRBD2. This CDR3 is built from 18 residues. Germline V CDR1 and CDR2: MNHEY, SMNVEV (reference sequence). V lost 0 bases, J lost 3 bases, and 5 bases stayed unmatched. CDR3 sequence reads: CASSLSRWTSGSYNEQFF. Written as DNA, the CDR3 is TGTGCCAGCAGTTTATCCAGATGGACTAGCGGGAGCTACAATGAGCAGTTCTTC.

The rearrangement uses TRBV28 and TRBJ1-2, with TRBD1 as a possible D gene (5 bases). The CDR3 length is 12 residues. Germline loops: CDR1 MDHEN, CDR2 SYDVKM. The germline V and J ends were trimmed by 5 bases and 4 bases, with 8 bases remaining between them. The CDR3 protein is CASSRGIYGYTF. The CDR3 DNA sequence: TGTGCCAGCAGTAGGGGCATCTATGGCTACACCTTC.

This clone was found a few times. The chain has TRBV25-1 and TRBJ1-6; 7 positions match TRBD1. The CDR3 consists of 13 residues. The ends lost 6 bases at V and 8 bases at J; junction bases unmatched: 4. The germline V gene has CDR1 MGHDK and CDR2 SYGVNS. CDR3 sequence reads: CASRRDSYSPLHF. CDR3 nucleotides: TGTGCCAGCAGAAGGGACAGCTATTCACCCCTCCACTTT.

This clone has only a few counts. Given the absence of the conserved phenylalanine or tryptophan at the CDR3 end, a read error is likely. Because the CDR3's place on the DNA is in doubt, the DNA is left out and the CDR3 is given as listed by TCRdb. The genes are TRBV27 and TRBJ2-7; the table's D gene call, TRBD1, was not cross checked with the DNA. The CDR3 adds up to 9 amino acids, both ends counted. Germline values: CDR1 MNHEY, CDR2 SMNVEV (reference sequence). This CDR3 reads CASSLNGHI.

The chain employs TRBV6-5 and TRBJ1-3, with D possibly being TRBD1 (6 bases). V lost 10 bases and J lost 2, with 15 bases in between. The CDR3 runs 14 residues. Germline V gene lookup returns CDR1 MNHEY and CDR2 SVGAGI. CDR3 amino acids: CATTMGGAGNTIYF. CDR3 nucleotide sequence: TGTGCCACCACTATGGGGGGCGCTGGAAACACCATATATTTT.